The T cell receptor (beta chain) described here comes from a study of control samples from healthy donors and cancer patients. TCRdb keeps only in-frame clones here, not all; method: immunoSEQ multiplex PCR. Here the sample spans about 150,000 clones, about 94% being singletons. The V and J ends lost 4 bases and 10 bases respectively, with 13 bases between them. Germline values: CDR1 MNHEY, CDR2 SVGEGT. This CDR3 comprises 12 residues. The receptor was derived from a middle-aged man in good health. Sequencing was performed on blood. This chain connects TRBV6-2 or TRBV6-3 to TRBJ1-1; D unclear. The CDR3 DNA reads as TGTGCCAGCAGTTCCCAGTCCCGGAGAGCTTTCTTT. Translated: CASSSQSRRAFF.